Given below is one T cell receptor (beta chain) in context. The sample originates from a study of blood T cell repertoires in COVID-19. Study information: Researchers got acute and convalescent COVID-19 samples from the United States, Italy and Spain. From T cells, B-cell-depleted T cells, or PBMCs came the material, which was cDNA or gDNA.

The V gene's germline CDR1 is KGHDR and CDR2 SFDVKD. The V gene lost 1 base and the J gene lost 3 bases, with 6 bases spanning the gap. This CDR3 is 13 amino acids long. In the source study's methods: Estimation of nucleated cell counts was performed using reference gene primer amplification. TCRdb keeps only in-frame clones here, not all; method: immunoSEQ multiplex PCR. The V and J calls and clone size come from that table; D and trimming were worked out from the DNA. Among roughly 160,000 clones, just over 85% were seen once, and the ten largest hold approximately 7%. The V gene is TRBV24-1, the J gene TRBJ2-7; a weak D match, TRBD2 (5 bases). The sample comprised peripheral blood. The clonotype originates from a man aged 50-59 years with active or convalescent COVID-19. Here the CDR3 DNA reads TGTGCCACCAGTGATTTAGGAGGCTACGAGCAGTACTTC. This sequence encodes CATSDLGGYEQYF.